A single sample is the source of the 21 T cell receptor beta chains below, sequenced in a study of OX40 agonist ivuxolimab in advanced cancers. Sequencing used immunoSEQ multiplex PCR; TCRdb keeps in-frame clones, though not all of them. The sample carries 40,000 to 50,000 clones, 87% recorded once. The specimen was CD4+ or CD8+ T cells sorted from blood, collected in a trial of the OX40 agonist ivuxolimab. These receptors were taken from an adult with an advanced solid tumor such as melanoma, head and neck, liver or kidney cancer.

The V gene is TRBV27, the J gene TRBJ2-7; D possibly uses TRBD1 or TRBD2 (5 bases each). This CDR3 has 15 residues. Trimming removed 5 bases from V and 3 bases from J, with 17 bases in between. CDR1 and CDR2 (germline): MNHEY, SMNVEV (reference sequence). In DNA form, the CDR3 reads TGTGCCAGCAGTGTTAGGTGGGACGGCATCTACGAGCAGTACTTC. It encodes CASSVRWDGIYEQYF.

The rearrangement uses TRBV9 and TRBJ1-1; a weak D match, TRBD1 (5 bases). V was clipped by 0 bases and J by 4 bases, with 19 bases between them. The CDR3 extends over 17 amino acids. Germline V CDR1 and CDR2: SGDLS, YYNGEE. CDR3 amino acids: CASSVGPWIGDFTEAFF. In DNA form, the CDR3 reads TGTGCCAGCAGCGTAGGGCCCTGGATTGGGGACTTCACTGAAGCTTTCTTT.

This clone was recorded a few times. The same CDR3 arises from other DNA sequences in this sample as well. This chain connects TRBV6-6 to TRBJ2-5; tentatively, D is TRBD1 (6 bases). There are 14 residues in the CDR3. Germline CDR1 reads MNHNY; CDR2 reads SVGAGI (reference sequence). The germline V and J ends were trimmed by 0 bases and 2 bases, with 7 bases remaining between them. CDR3 nucleotide sequence: TGTGCCAGCAGTTACTCAGACAGGCAAGAGACCCAGTACTTC. Amino acid sequence: CASSYSDRQETQYF.

The gene calls are TRBV6-6 and TRBJ2-7; no reliable D call. CDR3 length: 15 residues. Germline-derived CDR1 and CDR2 are MNHNY and SVGAGI (reference sequence). V was cut by 1 base and J by 7 bases, with 17 bases left in between. This CDR3 is CASSYLATLSEEQYF. The DNA of the CDR3 is TGTGCCAGCAGTTACTTGGCCACCCTTAGTGAGGAGCAGTACTTC.

V usage is TRBV9 and J usage is TRBJ2-3, with a weak D call TRBD2 (6 bases). V was clipped by 4 bases and J by 0 bases, with 21 bases between them. The germline V gene has CDR1 SGDLS and CDR2 YYNGEE. The CDR3 contains 18 residues. CDR3 coding DNA: TGTGCCAGCAGCCCCCGGGACTCCCCCTCTACTAGCACAGATACGCAGTATTTT. It specifies CASSPRDSPSTSTDTQYF.

CDR3 protein: CASSIAPEYQETQYF. DNA of the CDR3: TGTGCCAGTAGTATTGCCCCGGAGTATCAGGAGACCCAGTACTTC. The chain carries TRBV19 and TRBJ2-5; no reliable D call. CDR1 is LNHDA and CDR2 is SQIVND in the germline V gene (reference sequence). V lost 3 bases and J lost 5, with 16 bases in between. This CDR3 is 15 amino acids long. Supplemented by reference TRBV19 and TRBJ2-5, the full variable domain reads DGGITQSPKYLFRKEGQNVTLSCEQNLNHDAMYWYRQDPGQGLRLIYYSQIVNDFQKGDIAEGYSVSREKKESFPLTVTSAQKNPTAFYLCASSIAPEYQETQYFGPGTRLLVL.

The J gene is TRBJ1-3, the V gene TRBV6-5, with 7 bases identical to TRBD1. The V gene end was trimmed by 6 bases and the J gene end by 4 bases; junction bases not matched to a gene: 9. This CDR3 is built from 15 residues. CDR1 is MNHEY, CDR2 SVGAGI, per germline. The CDR3 DNA reads as TGTGCCAGCAGAGTAGACAGGGTCCGCGGAAACACCATATATTTT. Amino acids: CASRVDRVRGNTIYF.

The chain couples TRBV12-5 to TRBJ2-2, with D tentatively TRBD1 (6 bases). Trimming shortened V by 1 base and J by 6 bases, and 9 bases separated the two germline ends. This CDR3 region has 14 residues. Per the germline V gene, CDR1 is LGHNT and CDR2 is FRNRAP. The CDR3 DNA sequence: TGTGCTAGTGGTTTGGGGGGGCAGGCCGGGGAGCTGTTTTTT. Amino acid sequence: CASGLGGQAGELFF.

The chain uses TRBV12-5 and TRBJ2-1; D not resolved. Trimming removed 0 bases from V and 10 bases from J, with 4 bases in between. This CDR3 comprises 11 residues. CDR1 is LGHNT and CDR2 is FRNRAP in the germline V gene. The CDR3 region is CASGLVEEQFF. CDR3 coding DNA: TGTGCTAGTGGTTTGGTGGAAGAGCAGTTCTTC. Using reference TRBV12-5 and TRBJ2-1 for the parts outside the CDR3, the full variable domain is DARVTQTPRHKVTEMGQEVTMRCQPILGHNTVFWYRQTMMQGLELLAYFRNRAPLDDSGMPKDRFSAEMPDATLATLKIQPSEPRDSAVYFCASGLVEEQFFGPGTRLTVL.

The V and J genes are TRBV9 and TRBJ2-5; D is possibly TRBD1 or TRBD2 (5 bases each). Germline CDR1 reads SGDLS; CDR2 reads YYNGEE. The CDR3 sequence is 13 residues long. Trimming removed 2 bases from V and 4 bases from J, with 9 bases in between. CDR3 DNA: TGTGCCAGCAGCGTCCGGGACCTAGAGACCCAGTACTTC. Translating gives CASSVRDLETQYF.

The chain employs TRBV7-9 and TRBJ2-1; D may match TRBD1 or TRBD2 (5 bases each). Germline V lookup: CDR1 SEHNR, CDR2 FQNEAQ (reference sequence). V lost 0 bases to trimming and J lost 1 base, with 7 bases between them. CDR3 size: 15 residues. CDR3 region: CASSLAGPSYNEQFF. CDR3 sequence (DNA): TGTGCCAGCAGCTTAGCGGGACCTTCCTACAATGAGCAGTTCTTC.

The chain recombines TRBV6-1 with TRBJ2-7; tentative D call: TRBD2 (5 bases). This CDR3 is 14 amino acids long. CDR1 is MNHNS, CDR2 SASEGT, per germline. V was clipped by 2 bases and J by 9 bases, with 17 bases between them. The CDR3 bases are TGTGCCAGCAGTGAATCCGGGGTACCCGGAGGGCAGTACTTC. Encoded protein: CASSESGVPGGQYF.

This rearrangement joins TRBV2 to TRBJ2-3, with D tentatively TRBD1 (6 bases). Germline CDR1 reads SNHLY; CDR2 reads FYNNEI. Trimming removed 6 bases at V and 4 bases at J, with 11 bases between. The CDR3 contains 13 residues. The CDR3 DNA follows: TGTGCCAGCAGGCTCCAGGGGCCAGATACGCAGTATTTT. It yields the protein CASRLQGPDTQYF.

The rearrangement uses TRBV6-1 and TRBJ2-2; 8 nucleotides agree with TRBD1. CDR3 length: 13 amino acids. V shed 11 bases and J 7 bases; nucleotides not matched to a gene: 9. The V gene's germline CDR1 is MNHNS and CDR2 SASEGT. CDR3 sequence: CAGTRGLDGELFF. DNA for the CDR3: TGTGCCGGAACCAGGGGGCTAGACGGGGAGCTGTTTTTT.

V gene TRBV7-8 combines with J gene TRBJ2-3; maybe TRBD2 (6 bases). V dropped 8 bases and J dropped 4 bases, with 19 bases sitting between them. Germline-derived CDR1 and CDR2 are SGHVS and FQNEAQ. CDR3 length: 15 residues. CDR3 protein: CASPPGGTFADTQYF. CDR3 in DNA: TGTGCCAGCCCCCCCGGAGGGACGTTCGCAGATACGCAGTATTTT.

The gene calls are TRBV5-1 and TRBJ1-1; 7 positions match TRBD1. Germline V gene data show CDR1 as SGHRS and CDR2 as YFSETQ. The CDR3 loop spans 15 amino acids. V dropped 0 bases and J dropped 6; count of bases not matched to a gene: 8. CDR3 sequence: CASSLEPRQGSEAFF. In DNA form, the CDR3 reads TGCGCCAGCAGCTTGGAACCCCGACAGGGCTCTGAAGCTTTCTTT. The full variable domain, with the rest looked up from reference TRBV5-1 and TRBJ1-1, is KAGVTQTPRYLIKTRGQQVTLSCSPISGHRSVSWYQQTPGQGLQFLFEYFSETQRNKGNFPGRFSGRQFSNSRSEMNVSTLELGDSALYLCASSLEPRQGSEAFFGQGTRLTVV.

This clone was seen more than once but under ten times. This chain joins TRBV7-6 and TRBJ2-7; D gene uncertain. Trimming cost V 1 base and J 6 bases, with 13 bases left between them. There are 14 residues in the CDR3. Looked up from germline, CDR1 is SGHVS and CDR2 is FNYEAQ. CDR3 region: CASSLVSGSAEQYF. The CDR3 DNA is TGTGCCAGCAGCTTAGTTTCAGGTTCGGCCGAGCAGTACTTC.

This clone was seen a few times. This chain uses TRBV6-5 with TRBJ2-7, with D possibly being TRBD1 (6 bases). The CDR3 sequence is 13 residues long. CDR1 and CDR2 (germline): MNHEY, SVGAGI. The V end lost 6 bases, the J end lost 7 bases, and 16 bases lay between the germline ends. CDR3 in DNA: TGTGCCAGCAGCGAACAGGGTTCGTGGGAGCAGTACTTC. Its protein is CASSEQGSWEQYF.

This rearrangement joins TRBV6-6 to TRBJ1-2; D gene unclear. The CDR3 extends over 15 amino acids. V was pared by 5 bases and J by 0 bases, with 13 bases between. Germline V gene data show CDR1 as MNHNY and CDR2 as SVGAGI (reference sequence). This CDR3 is CASSPNGPANYGYTF. The CDR3 DNA reads TGTGCCAGCAGTCCAAACGGCCCGGCTAACTATGGCTACACCTTC.

The V call is TRBV6-1, the J call TRBJ2-3, with D possibly being TRBD1 (5 bases). With 4 bases removed from V and 4 bases from J, the gap between germline ends came to 9 bases. Germline V gene lookup returns CDR1 MNHNS and CDR2 SASEGT. The CDR3 sequence is 13 residues long. In nucleotides, the CDR3 is TGTGCCAGCAGTGGGGGCCGGGCAGATACGCAGTATTTT. As protein: CASSGGRADTQYF.

This clone was seen just once. The chain joins TRBV11-2 to TRBJ2-2; a possible D gene is TRBD1 (5 bases). Trimming took off 6 bases at V and 3 bases at J, with 14 bases between the two ends. This CDR3 spans 15 amino acids. CDR1 and CDR2 (germline): SGHAT, FQNNGV. The CDR3 nucleotides are TGTGCCAGCAGAACAGGCGTAGGGGACACCGGGGAGCTGTTTTTT. It encodes CASRTGVGDTGELFF.